This record concerns one T cell receptor beta chain sequence. Trimming took 8 bases from V and 0 from J; bases not matched to a gene: 3. The CDR3 contains 13 residues. The germline gives CDR1 SNHLY, CDR2 FYNNEI. The authors' processing: Using reference gene primer amplification, nucleated cell counts were estimated. Only in-frame clones appear in the TCRdb table, and some are missing; sequencing was by immunoSEQ multiplex PCR. The V and J calls and clone size are taken from that table; D and trimming were inferred from the DNA. Here the sample spans about 220,000 clones, roughly nine tenths being singletons. This sample was taken from a study of blood T cell repertoires in COVID-19. Study information: COVID-19 samples collected from the United States, Italy and Spain covered acute and convalescent phases. T cells, B-cell-depleted T cells, or PBMCs supplied cDNA or gDNA.

What was sequenced was peripheral blood. The J gene is TRBJ2-7, the V gene TRBV2, with 8 bases fitting TRBD1. This sequence was found in a man aged 40-49 years with active or convalescent COVID-19. The CDR3 is CASGQGSSYEQYF. The CDR3 coding sequence is TGTGCCAGCGGACAGGGATCCTCCTACGAGCAGTACTTC. Variable domain in full (rest from reference TRBV2 and TRBJ2-7): EPEVTQTPSHQVTQMGQEVILRCVPISNHLYFYWYRQILGQKVEFLVSFYNNEISEKSEIFDDQFSVERPDGSNFTLKIRSTKLEDSAMYFCASGQGSSYEQYFGPGTRLTVT.